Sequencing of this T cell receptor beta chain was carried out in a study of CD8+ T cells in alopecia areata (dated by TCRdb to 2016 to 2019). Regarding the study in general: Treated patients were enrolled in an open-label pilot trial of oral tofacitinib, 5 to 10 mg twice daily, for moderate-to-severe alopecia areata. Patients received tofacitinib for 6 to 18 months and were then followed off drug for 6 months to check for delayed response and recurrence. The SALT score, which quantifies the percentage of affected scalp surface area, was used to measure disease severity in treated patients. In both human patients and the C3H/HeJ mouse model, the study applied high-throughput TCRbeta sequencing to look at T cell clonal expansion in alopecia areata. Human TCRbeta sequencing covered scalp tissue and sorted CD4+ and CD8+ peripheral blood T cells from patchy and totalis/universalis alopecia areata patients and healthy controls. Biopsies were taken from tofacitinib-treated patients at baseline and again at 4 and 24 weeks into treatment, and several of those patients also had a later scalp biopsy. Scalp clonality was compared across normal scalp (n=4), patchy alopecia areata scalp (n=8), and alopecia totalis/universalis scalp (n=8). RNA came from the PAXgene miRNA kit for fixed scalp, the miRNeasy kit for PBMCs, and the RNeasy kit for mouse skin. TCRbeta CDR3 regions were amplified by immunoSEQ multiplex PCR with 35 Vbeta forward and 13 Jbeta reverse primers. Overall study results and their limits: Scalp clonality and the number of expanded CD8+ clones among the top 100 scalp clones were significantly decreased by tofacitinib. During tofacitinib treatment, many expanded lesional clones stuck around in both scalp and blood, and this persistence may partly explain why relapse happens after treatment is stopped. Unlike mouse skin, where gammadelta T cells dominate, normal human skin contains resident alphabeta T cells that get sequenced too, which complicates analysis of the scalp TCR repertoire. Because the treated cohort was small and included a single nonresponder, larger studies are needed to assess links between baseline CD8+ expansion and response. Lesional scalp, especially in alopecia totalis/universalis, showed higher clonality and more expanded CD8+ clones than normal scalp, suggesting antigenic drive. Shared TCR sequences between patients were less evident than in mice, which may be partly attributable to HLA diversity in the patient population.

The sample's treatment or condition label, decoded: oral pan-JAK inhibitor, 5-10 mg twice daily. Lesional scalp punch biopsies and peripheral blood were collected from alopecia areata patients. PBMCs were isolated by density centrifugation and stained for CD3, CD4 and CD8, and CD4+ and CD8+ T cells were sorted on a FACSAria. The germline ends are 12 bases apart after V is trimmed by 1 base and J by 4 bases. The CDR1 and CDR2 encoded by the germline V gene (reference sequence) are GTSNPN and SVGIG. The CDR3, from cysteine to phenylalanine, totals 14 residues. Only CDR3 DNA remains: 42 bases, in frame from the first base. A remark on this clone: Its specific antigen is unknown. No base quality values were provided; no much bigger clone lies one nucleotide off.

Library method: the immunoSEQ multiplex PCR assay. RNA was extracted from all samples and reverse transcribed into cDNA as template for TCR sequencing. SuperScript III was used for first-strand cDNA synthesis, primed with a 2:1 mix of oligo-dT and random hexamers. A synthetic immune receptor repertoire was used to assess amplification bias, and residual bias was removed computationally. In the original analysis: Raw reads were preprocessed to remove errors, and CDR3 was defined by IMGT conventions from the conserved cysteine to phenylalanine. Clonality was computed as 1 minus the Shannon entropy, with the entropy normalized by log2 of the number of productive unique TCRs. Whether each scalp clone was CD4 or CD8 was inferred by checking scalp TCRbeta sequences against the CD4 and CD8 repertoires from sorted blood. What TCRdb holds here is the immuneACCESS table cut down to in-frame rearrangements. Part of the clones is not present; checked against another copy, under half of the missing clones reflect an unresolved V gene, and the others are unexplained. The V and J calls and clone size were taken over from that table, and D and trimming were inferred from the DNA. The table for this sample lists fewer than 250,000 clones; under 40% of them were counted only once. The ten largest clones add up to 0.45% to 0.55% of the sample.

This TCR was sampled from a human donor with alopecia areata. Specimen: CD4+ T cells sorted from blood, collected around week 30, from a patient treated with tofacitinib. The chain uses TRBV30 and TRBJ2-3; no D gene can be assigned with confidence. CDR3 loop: CAWSEGAVADTQYF. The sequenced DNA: TGTGCCTGGAGTGAAGGTGCGGTCGCAGATACGCAGTATTTT.